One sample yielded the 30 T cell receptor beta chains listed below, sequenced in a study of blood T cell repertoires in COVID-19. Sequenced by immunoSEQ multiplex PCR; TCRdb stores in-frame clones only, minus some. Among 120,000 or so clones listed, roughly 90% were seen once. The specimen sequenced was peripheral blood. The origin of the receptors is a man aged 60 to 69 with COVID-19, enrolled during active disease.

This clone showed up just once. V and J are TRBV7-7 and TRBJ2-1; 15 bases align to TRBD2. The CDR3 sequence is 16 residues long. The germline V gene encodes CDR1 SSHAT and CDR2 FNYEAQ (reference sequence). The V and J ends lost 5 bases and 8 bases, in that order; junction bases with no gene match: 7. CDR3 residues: CASSAGLAGGNDEQFF. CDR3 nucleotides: TGTGCCAGCAGCGCGGGACTAGCGGGAGGAAATGATGAGCAGTTCTTC. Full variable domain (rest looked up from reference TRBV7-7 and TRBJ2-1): GAGVSQSPRYKVTKRGQDVTLRCDPISSHATLYWYQQALGQGPEFLTYFNYEAQPDKSGLPSDRFSAERPEGSISTLTIQRTEQRDSAMYRCASSAGLAGGNDEQFFGPGTRLTVL.

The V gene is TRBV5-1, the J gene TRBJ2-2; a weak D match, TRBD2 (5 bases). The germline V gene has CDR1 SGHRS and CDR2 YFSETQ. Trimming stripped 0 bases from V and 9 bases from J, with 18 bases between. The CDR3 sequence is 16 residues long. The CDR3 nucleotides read TGCGCCAGCAGCTTGGCCCTTGGACTCGAGGGTCGGGAGCTGTTTTTT. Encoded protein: CASSLALGLEGRELFF. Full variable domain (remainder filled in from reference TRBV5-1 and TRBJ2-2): KAGVTQTPRYLIKTRGQQVTLSCSPISGHRSVSWYQQTPGQGLQFLFEYFSETQRNKGNFPGRFSGRQFSNSRSEMNVSTLELGDSALYLCASSLALGLEGRELFFGEGSRLTVL.

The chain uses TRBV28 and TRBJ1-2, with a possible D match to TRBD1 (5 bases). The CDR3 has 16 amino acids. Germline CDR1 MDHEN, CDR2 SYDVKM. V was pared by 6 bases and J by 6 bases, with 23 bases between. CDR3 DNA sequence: TGTGCCAGCAGCCTAACGGGAGGGGCCCATCCCCATGGCTACACCTTC. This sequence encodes CASSLTGGAHPHGYTF.

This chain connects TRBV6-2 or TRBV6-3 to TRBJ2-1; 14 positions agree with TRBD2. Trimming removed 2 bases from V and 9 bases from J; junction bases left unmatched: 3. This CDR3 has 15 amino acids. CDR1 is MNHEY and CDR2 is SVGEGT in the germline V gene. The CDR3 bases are TGTGCCAGCAGTTACGGGACTAGCGGGAGCAGTGAGCAGTTCTTC. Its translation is CASSYGTSGSSEQFF.

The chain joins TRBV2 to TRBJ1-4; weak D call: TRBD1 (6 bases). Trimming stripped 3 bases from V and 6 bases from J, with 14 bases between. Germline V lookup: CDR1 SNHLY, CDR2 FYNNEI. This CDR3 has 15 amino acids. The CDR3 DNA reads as TGTGCCAGCAGTGACACGGGGGGGGCGGATGAAAAACTGTTTTTT. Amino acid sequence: CASSDTGGADEKLFF.

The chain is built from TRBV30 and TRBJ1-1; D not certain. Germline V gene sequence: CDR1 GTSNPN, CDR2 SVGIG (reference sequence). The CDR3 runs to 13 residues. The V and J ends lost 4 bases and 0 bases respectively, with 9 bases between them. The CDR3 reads CAWNSGVNTEAFF. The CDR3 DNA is TGTGCCTGGAATTCAGGCGTGAACACTGAAGCTTTCTTT.

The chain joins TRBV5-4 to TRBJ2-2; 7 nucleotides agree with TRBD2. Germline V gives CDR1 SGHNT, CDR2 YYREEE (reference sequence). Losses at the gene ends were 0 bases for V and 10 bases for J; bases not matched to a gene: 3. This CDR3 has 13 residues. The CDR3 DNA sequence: TGTGCCAGCAGCTTGGGACTAGCTTCGGAGCTGTTTTTT. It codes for CASSLGLASELFF.

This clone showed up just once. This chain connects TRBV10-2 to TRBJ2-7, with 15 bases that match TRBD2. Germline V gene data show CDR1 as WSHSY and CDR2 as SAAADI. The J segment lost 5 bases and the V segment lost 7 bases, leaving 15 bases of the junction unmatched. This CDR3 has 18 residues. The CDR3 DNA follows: TGCGCCAGCAACAGAAGGGGACTAGCGGGAGGTGACGGGAACGAGCAGTACTTC. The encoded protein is CASNRRGLAGGDGNEQYF.

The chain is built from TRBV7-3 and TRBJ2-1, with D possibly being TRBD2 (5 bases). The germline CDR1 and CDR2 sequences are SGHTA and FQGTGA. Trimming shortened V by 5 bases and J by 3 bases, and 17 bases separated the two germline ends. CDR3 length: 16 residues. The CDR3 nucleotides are TGTGCCAGCAGCCCAGGACTCTTAGGGCGCTACAATGAGCAGTTCTTC. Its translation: CASSPGLLGRYNEQFF.

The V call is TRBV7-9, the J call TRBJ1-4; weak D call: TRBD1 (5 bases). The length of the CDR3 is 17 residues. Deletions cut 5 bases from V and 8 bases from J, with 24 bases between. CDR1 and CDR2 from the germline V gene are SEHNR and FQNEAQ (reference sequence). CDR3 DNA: TGTGCCAGCAGCCCCGCGGGGGACCTTGAGCTTTGGGAAAAACTGTTTTTT. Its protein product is CASSPAGDLELWEKLFF.

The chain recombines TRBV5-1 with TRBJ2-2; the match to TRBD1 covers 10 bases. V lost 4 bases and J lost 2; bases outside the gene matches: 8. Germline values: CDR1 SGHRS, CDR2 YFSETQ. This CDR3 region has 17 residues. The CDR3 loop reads CASSARRDRGNTGELFF. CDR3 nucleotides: TGCGCCAGCAGCGCCCGGCGGGACAGGGGTAACACCGGGGAGCTGTTTTTT.

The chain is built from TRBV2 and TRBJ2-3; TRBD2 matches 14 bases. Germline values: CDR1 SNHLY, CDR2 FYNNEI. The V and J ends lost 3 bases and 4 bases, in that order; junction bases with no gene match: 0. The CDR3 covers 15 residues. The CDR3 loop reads CASSEGLAGADTQYF. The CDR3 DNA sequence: TGTGCCAGCAGTGAGGGACTAGCGGGAGCAGATACGCAGTATTTT.

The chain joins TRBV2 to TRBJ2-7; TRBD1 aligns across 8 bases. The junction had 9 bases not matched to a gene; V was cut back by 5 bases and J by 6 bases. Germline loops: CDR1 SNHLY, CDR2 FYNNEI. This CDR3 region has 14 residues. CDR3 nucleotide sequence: TGTGCCAGCAGTTCCGGGACAGGCGACGTCGAGCAGTACTTC. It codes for CASSSGTGDVEQYF.

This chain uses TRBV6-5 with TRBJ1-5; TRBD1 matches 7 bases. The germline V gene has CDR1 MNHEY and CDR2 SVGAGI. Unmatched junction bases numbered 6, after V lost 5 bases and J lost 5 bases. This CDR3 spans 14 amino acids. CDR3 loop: CASSTRDRHQPQHF. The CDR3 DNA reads TGTGCCAGCAGTACTCGGGACAGACATCAGCCCCAGCATTTT.

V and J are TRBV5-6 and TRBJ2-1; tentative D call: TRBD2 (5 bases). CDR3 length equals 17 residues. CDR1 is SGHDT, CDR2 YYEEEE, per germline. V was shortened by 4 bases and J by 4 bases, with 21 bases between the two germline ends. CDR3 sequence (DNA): TGTGCCAGCAGCCGGAGTTTTCAGGACGGGGTTTACAATGAGCAGTTCTTC. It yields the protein CASSRSFQDGVYNEQFF. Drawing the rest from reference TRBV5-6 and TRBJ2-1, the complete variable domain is DAGVTQSPTHLIKTRGQQVTLRCSPKSGHDTVSWYQQALGQGPQFIFQYYEEEERQRGNFPDRFSGHQFPNYSSELNVNALLLGDSALYLCASSRSFQDGVYNEQFFGPGTRLTVL.

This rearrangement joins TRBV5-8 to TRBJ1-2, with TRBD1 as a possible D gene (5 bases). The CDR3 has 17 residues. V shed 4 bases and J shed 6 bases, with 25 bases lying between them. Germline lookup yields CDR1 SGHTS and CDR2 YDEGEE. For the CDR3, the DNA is TGTGCCAGCAGCCAGCTCAGGGAAAGGCTATGGATCAATGGCTACACCTTC. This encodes CASSQLRERLWINGYTF.

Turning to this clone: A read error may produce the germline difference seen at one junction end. The CDR3 loop is CASRYLGGTDEGEQYF. Written as DNA, the CDR3 is TGTGCCAGCAGATACTTGGGGGGGACCGACGAAGGAGAGCAGTACTTC. This chain joins TRBV6-5 and TRBJ2-7, with 7 bases identical to TRBD2. Per germline, CDR1 MNHEY and CDR2 SVGAGI. The CDR3 consists of 16 residues.

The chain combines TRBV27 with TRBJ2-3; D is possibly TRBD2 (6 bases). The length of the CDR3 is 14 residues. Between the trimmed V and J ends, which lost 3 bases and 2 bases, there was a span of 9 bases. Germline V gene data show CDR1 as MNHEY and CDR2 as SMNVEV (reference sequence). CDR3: CASSLRTITDTQYF. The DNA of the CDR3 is TGTGCCAGCAGTTTGAGGACTATCACAGATACGCAGTATTTT.

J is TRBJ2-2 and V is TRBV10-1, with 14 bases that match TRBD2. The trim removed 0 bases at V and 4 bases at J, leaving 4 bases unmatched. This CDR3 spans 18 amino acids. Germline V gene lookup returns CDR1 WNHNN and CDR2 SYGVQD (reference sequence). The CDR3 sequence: CASSESGTSGRSTGELFF. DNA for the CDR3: TGCGCCAGCAGTGAGTCCGGGACTAGCGGGAGAAGCACCGGGGAGCTGTTTTTT.

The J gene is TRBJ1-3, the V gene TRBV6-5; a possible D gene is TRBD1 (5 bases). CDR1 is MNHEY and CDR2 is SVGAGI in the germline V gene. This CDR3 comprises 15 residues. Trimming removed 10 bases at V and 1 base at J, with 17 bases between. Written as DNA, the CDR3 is TGTGCCACCACCCACTTGACAGAATCTGGAAACACCATATATTTT. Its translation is CATTHLTESGNTIYF.

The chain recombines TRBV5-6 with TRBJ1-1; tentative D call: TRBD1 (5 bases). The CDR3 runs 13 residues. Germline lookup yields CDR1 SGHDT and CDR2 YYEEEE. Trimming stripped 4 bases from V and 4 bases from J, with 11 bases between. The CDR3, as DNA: TGTGCCAGCAGCATGAGGACAACCACTGAAGCTTTCTTT. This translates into CASSMRTTTEAFF.

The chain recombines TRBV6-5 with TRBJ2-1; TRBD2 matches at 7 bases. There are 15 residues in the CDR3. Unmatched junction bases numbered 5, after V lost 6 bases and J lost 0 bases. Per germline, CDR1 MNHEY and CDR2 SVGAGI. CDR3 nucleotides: TGTGCCAGCAGCTCTAGCGGCCGCTCCTACAATGAGCAGTTCTTC. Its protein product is CASSSSGRSYNEQFF.

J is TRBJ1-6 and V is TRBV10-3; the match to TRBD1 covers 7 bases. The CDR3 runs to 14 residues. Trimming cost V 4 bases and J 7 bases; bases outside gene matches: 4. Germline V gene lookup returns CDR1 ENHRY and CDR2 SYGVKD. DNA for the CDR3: TGTGCCATCAGTGCCGACAGGGAAAATTCACCCCTCCACTTT. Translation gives CAISADRENSPLHF.

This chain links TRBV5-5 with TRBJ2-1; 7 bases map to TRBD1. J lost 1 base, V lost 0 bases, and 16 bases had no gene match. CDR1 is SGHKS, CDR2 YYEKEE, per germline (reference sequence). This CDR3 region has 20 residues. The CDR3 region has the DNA TGTGCCAGCAGCTTGGGGGGTTTCCTAGCTAAGACAGGGTCCTACAATGAGCAGTTCTTC. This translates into CASSLGGFLAKTGSYNEQFF.

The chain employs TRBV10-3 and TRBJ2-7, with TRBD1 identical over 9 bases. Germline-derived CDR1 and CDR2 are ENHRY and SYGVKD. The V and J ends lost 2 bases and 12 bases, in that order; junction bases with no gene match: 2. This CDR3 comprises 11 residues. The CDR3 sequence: CAISEGTGMYF. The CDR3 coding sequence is TGTGCCATCAGTGAGGGGACAGGGATGTACTTC.

CDR3 DNA: TGTGCCAGCAGCTTTAGACCTCAGGGGGCTGCCTACGAGCAGTACTTC. Translated, it gives CASSFRPQGAAYEQYF. The chain employs TRBV9 and TRBJ2-7; 8 nucleotides agree with TRBD1. Germline trimming cut 4 bases from V and 2 bases from J; bases unmatched to any gene: 11. Germline assignment: CDR1 SGDLS and CDR2 YYNGEE. CDR3 length: 16 residues.

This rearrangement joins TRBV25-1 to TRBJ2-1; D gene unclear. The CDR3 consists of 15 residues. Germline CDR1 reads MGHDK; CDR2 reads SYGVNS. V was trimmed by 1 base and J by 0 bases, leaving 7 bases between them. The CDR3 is CASSESYLSYNEQFF. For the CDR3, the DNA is TGTGCCAGCAGTGAATCGTATCTCTCCTACAATGAGCAGTTCTTC. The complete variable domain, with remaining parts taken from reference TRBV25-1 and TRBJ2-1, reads EADIYQTPRYLVIGTGKKITLECSQTMGHDKMYWYQQDPGMELHLIHYSYGVNSTEKGDLSSESTVSRIRTEHFPLTLESARPSHTSQYLCASSESYLSYNEQFFGPGTRLTVL.

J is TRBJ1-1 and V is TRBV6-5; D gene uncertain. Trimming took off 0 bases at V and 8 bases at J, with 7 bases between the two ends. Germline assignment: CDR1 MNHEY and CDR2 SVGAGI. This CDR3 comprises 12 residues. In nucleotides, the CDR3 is TGTGCCAGCAGTTACTCGAGGAGAGAAGCTTTCTTT. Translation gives CASSYSRREAFF.

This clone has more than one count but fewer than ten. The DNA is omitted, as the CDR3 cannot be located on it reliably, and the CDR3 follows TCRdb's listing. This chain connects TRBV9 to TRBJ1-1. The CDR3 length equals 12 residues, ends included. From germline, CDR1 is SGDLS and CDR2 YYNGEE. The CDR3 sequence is CASSTSGTEAFF.

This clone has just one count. This CDR3 reads CASSLTGEGTGELFF. As DNA, the CDR3 is TGTGCCAGCAGCTTAACTGGGGAGGGCACCGGGGAGCTGTTTTTT. The chain couples TRBV11-2 to TRBJ2-2; 7 nucleotides line up with TRBD2. V lost 2 bases to trimming and J lost 4 bases; unmatched junction nucleotides: 4. This CDR3 spans 15 amino acids. Germline CDR1 SGHAT, CDR2 FQNNGV.